Sequencing of this TCR beta chain was carried out in a study of T cell repertoires in cytomegalovirus infection. Background on the study: The study used recently identified HLA-C-restricted and well-studied HLA-B-restricted CMV epitopes. Notes on the study in general: There were carriers of CMV plus the relevant HLA, and cumulative public TCR beta family frequency identified them. Within the response measured ex vivo, HLA-C-restricted CMV-specific TCR beta clonotypes were dominant.

Notes on this clonotype: What it binds is unknown.

The germline V gene encodes CDR1 MGHRA and CDR2 YSYEKL. V shed 2 bases and J shed 9 bases, with 12 bases lying between them. This CDR3 has 13 residues. TCRdb fed the reads into MiXCR, producing one record per CDR3 protein. The table records approximately 1,000,000 distinct CDR3 sequences, roughly a third of them present only once. The sequence came from a human donor in good health (CMV status not recorded). Some clones in this sample may be carry-over from other donors' samples. The rearrangement uses TRBV4-1 and TRBJ2-3; D possibly corresponds to TRBD2 (7 bases). The input for sequencing was cultured CD8+ T cells from PBMCs, taken from culture after CMV antigen stimulation. The CDR3 reads CASSQPGGPTQYF. The CDR3 nucleotides are TGCGCCAGCAGCCAACCCGGGGGGCCGACGCAGTATTTT.